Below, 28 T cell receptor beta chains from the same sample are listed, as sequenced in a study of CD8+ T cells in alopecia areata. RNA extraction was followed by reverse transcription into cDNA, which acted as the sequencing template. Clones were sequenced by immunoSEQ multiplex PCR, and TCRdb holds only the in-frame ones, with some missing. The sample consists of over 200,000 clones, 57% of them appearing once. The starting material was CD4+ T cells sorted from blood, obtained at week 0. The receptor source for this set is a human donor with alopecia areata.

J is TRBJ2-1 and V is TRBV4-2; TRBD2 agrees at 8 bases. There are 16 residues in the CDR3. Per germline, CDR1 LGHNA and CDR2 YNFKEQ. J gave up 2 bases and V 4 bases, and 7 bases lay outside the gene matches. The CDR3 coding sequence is TGTGCCAGCAGCCCCGCTCGACTAGCGCCCTACAATGAGCAGTTCTTC. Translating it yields CASSPARLAPYNEQFF.

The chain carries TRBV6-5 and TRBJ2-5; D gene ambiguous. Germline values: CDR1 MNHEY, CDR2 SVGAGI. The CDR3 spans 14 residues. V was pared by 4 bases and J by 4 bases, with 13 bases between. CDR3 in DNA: TGTGCCAGCAGTTCCAACACACCTTCAGAGACCCAGTACTTC. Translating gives CASSSNTPSETQYF.

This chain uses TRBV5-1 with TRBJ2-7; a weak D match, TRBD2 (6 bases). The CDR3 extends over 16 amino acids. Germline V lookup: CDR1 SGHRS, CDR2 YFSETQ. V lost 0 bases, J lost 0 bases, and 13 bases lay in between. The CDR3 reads CASSLEAGPSSYEQYF. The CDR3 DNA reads TGCGCCAGCAGCTTGGAGGCGGGACCGTCCTCCTACGAGCAGTACTTC.

The CDR3 reads CASSFGPGAYNEQFF. The CDR3 region has the DNA TGTGCCAGCAGCTTTGGCCCGGGGGCCTACAATGAGCAGTTCTTC. V and J are TRBV7-6 and TRBJ2-1, with D maybe TRBD2 (6 bases). The length of the CDR3 is 15 residues. From germline, CDR1 is SGHVS and CDR2 FNYEAQ. The V and J ends lost 3 bases and 2 bases respectively, with 11 bases between them.

CDR3 in amino acids: CASSRTRSRNEQFF. CDR3 nucleotides: TGTGCCAGCAGCCGAACTAGATCTCGCAATGAGCAGTTCTTC. This chain links TRBV7-8 with TRBJ2-1, with a weak D call TRBD2 (5 bases). The CDR3 loop spans 14 amino acids. CDR1 and CDR2 from the germline V gene are SGHVS and FQNEAQ. Trimming pared 5 bases from V and 6 bases from J, leaving 14 bases between.

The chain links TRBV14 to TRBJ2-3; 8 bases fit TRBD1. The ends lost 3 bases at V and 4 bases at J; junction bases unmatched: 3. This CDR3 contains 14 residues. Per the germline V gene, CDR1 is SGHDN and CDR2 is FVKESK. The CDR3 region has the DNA TGTGCCAGCAGCCATCGGACAGGGCCAGATACGCAGTATTTT. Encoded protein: CASSHRTGPDTQYF.

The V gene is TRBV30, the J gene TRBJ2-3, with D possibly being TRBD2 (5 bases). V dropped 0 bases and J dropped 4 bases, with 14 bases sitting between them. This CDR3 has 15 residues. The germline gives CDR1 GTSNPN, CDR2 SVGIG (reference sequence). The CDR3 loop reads CAWSVLGYSADTQYF. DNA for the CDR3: TGTGCCTGGAGTGTACTAGGGTACAGTGCAGATACGCAGTATTTT.

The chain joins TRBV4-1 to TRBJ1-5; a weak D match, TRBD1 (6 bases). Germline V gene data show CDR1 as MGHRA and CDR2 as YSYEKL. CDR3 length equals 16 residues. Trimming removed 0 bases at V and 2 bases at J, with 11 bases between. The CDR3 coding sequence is TGCGCCAGCAGCCAAGACCGGGGGCCCCGCAATCAGCCCCAGCATTTT. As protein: CASSQDRGPRNQPQHF.

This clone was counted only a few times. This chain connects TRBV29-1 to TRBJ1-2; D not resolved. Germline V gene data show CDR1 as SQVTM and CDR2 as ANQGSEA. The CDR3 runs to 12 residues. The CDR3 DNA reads TGCACCCTAATGACTTCTAACTATGGCTACACCTTC. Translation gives CTLMTSNYGYTF.

In DNA form, the CDR3 reads TGCAGTGACACTTCCAACACTGAAGCTTTCTTT. Translating it yields CSDTSNTEAFF. The gene calls are TRBV20-1 and TRBJ1-1; D is unresolved. Trimming stripped 7 bases from V and 2 bases from J, with 8 bases between. CDR3 length: 11 residues. In germline, CDR1 is DFQATT, CDR2 SNEGSKA (reference sequence).

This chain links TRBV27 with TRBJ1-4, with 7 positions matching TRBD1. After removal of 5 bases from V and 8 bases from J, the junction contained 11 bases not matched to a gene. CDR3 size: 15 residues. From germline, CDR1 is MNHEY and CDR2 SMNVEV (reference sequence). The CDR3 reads CASSTPGGGEEKLFF. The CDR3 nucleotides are TGTGCCAGCAGTACCCCTGGAGGGGGCGAGGAAAAACTGTTTTTT.

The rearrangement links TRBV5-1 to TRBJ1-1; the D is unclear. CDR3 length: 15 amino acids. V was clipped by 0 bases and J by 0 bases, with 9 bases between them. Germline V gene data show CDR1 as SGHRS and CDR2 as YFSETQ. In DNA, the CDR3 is TGCGCCAGCAGCTTGGTTGGAGGGATGAACACTGAAGCTTTCTTT. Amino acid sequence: CASSLVGGMNTEAFF.

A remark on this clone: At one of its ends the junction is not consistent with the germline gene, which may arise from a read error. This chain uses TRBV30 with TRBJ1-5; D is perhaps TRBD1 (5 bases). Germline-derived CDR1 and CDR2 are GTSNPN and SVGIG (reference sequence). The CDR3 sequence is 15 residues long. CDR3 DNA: TGTGCCTGGGGGGACGGGACGGCCAGCAATCGGCCCCAGCATTTT. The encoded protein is CAWGDGTASNRPQHF. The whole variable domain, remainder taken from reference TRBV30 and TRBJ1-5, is SQTIHQWPATLVQPVGSPLSLECTVEGTSNPNLYWYRQAAGRGLQLLFYSVGIGQISSEVPQNLSASRPQDRQFILSSKKLLLSDSGFYLCAWGDGTASNRPQHFGDGTRLSIL.

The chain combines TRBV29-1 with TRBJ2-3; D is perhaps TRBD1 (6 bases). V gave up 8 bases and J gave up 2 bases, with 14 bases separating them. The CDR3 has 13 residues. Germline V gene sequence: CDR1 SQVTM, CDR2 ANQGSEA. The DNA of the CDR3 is TGCAGCATTAACAGGGCGAACACAGATACGCAGTATTTT. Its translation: CSINRANTDTQYF.

The DNA of the CDR3 is TGCGCCAGCAAACAGACAGGGGGCTACGAGCAGTACTTC. This gives the protein CASKQTGGYEQYF. J is TRBJ2-7 and V is TRBV4-1; 9 nucleotides align to TRBD1. In germline, CDR1 is MGHRA, CDR2 YSYEKL. The CDR3 has 13 residues. V was pared by 7 bases and J by 3 bases, with 4 bases of the junction left unmatched.

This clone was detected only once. The CDR3 DNA follows: TGTGCCAGCAGTGATTCTAGGGAAGAAGAGACCCAGTACTTC. Translated: CASSDSREEETQYF. This chain connects TRBV6-5 to TRBJ2-5; D gene unclear. The V end lost 5 bases, the J end lost 3 bases, and 13 bases lay between the germline ends. This CDR3 has 14 amino acids. The germline V gene encodes CDR1 MNHEY and CDR2 SVGAGI.

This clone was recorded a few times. CDR3 DNA sequence: TGTGCCAGCAGTCCCCGTCTTAGCAGCGGGAGGGTCTTTGCGAGCGAGCAGTACTTC. Protein product: CASSPRLSSGRVFASEQYF. The V call is TRBV5-6, the J call TRBJ2-7; TRBD2 matches at 10 bases. This CDR3 contains 19 residues. The germline V gene has CDR1 SGHDT and CDR2 YYEEEE. The J segment lost 6 bases and the V segment lost 5 bases, leaving 23 bases of the junction unmatched. Full variable domain (missing parts from reference TRBV5-6 and TRBJ2-7): DAGVTQSPTHLIKTRGQQVTLRCSPKSGHDTVSWYQQALGQGPQFIFQYYEEEERQRGNFPDRFSGHQFPNYSSELNVNALLLGDSALYLCASSPRLSSGRVFASEQYFGPGTRLTVT.

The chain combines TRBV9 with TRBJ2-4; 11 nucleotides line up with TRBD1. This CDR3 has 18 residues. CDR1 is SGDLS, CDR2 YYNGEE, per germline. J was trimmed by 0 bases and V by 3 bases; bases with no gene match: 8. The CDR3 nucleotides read TGTGCCAGCAGCGCCGGGGACAGGGGGGTCCCAGCCAAAAACATTCAGTACTTC. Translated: CASSAGDRGVPAKNIQYF. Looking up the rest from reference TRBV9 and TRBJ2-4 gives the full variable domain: DSGVTQTPKHLITATGQRVTLRCSPRSGDLSVYWYQQSLDQGLQFLIQYYNGEERAKGNILERFSAQQFPDLHSELNLSSLELGDSALYFCASSAGDRGVPAKNIQYFGAGTRLSVL.

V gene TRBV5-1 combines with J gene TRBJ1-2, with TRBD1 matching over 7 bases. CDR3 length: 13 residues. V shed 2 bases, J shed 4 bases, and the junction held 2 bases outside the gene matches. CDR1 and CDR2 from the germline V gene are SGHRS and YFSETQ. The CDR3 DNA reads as TGCGCCAGCAGCTTAGACAGGGCCTATGGCTACACCTTC. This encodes CASSLDRAYGYTF.

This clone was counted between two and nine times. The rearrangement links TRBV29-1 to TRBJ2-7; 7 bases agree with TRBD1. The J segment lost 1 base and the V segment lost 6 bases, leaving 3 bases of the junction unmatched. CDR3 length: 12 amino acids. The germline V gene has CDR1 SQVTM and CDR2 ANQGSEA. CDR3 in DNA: TGCAGCGTGCAGGGACAGTCCTACGAGCAGTACTTC. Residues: CSVQGQSYEQYF.

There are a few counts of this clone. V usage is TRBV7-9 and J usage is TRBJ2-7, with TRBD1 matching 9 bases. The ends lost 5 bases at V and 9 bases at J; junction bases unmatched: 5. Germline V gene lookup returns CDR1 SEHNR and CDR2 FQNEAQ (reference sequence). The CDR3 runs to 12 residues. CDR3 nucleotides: TGTGCCAGCAGCCCCAGGGACAGGGCGCAGTACTTC. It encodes CASSPRDRAQYF.

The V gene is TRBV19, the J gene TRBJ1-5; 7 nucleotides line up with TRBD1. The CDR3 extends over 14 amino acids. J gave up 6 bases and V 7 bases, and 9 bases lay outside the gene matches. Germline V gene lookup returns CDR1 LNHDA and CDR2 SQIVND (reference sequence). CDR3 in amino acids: CASIIQGGSQPQHF. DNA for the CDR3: TGTGCCAGTATTATCCAGGGGGGATCTCAGCCCCAGCATTTT.

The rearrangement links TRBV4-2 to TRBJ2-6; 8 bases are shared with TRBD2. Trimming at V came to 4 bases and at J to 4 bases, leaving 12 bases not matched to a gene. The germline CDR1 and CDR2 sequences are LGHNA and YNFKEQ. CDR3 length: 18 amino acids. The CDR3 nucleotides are TGTGCCAGCAGCCGCACGGCGGGACTAGTAGGCGGGGCCAACGTCCTGACTTTC. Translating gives CASSRTAGLVGGANVLTF.

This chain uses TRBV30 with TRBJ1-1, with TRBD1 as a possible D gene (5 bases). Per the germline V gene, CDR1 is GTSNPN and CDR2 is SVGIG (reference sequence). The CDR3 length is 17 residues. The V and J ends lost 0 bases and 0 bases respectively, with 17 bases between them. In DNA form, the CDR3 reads TGTGCCTGGAGTGTAACGGGGACCCTTAAAATGAACACTGAAGCTTTCTTT. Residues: CAWSVTGTLKMNTEAFF. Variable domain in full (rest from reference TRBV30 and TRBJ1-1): SQTIHQWPATLVQPVGSPLSLECTVEGTSNPNLYWYRQAAGRGLQLLFYSVGIGQISSEVPQNLSASRPQDRQFILSSKKLLLSDSGFYLCAWSVTGTLKMNTEAFFGQGTRLTVV.

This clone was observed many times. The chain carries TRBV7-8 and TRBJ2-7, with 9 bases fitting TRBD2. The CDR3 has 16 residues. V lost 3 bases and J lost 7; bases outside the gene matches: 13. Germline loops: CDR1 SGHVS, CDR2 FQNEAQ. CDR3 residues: CASSLGLLAGVGEQYF. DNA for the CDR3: TGTGCCAGCAGCTTGGGCCTATTAGCGGGAGTTGGGGAGCAGTACTTC.

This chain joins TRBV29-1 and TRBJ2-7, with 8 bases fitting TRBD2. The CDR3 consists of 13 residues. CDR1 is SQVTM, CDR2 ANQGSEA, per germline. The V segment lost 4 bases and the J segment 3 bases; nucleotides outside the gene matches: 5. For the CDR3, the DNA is TGCAGCGTTGGTAGCGGGGTAAACTACGAGCAGTACTTC. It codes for CSVGSGVNYEQYF.

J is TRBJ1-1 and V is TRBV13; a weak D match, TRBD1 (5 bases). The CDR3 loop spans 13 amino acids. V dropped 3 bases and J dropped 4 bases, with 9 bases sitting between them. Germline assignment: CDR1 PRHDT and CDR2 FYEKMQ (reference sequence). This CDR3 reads CASSFERGTEAFF. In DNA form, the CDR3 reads TGTGCCAGCAGCTTCGAGAGGGGCACTGAAGCTTTCTTT. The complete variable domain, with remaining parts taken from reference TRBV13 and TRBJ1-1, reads AAGVIQSPRHLIKEKRETATLKCYPIPRHDTVYWYQQGPGQDPQFLISFYEKMQSDKGSIPDRFSAQQFSDYHSELNMSSLELGDSALYFCASSFERGTEAFFGQGTRLTVV.

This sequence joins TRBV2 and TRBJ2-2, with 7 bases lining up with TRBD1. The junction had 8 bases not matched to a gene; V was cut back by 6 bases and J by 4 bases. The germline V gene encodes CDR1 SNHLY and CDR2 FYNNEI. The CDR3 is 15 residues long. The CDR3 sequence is CASSQQGISTGELFF. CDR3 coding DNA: TGTGCCAGCAGCCAACAGGGGATCAGCACCGGGGAGCTGTTTTTT.